This paragraph covers one TCR beta chain sequence. The sample belongs to a study of blood T cell repertoires in COVID-19. Study-level background: Acute and convalescent COVID-19 specimens originated in the United States, Italy and Spain.

In the source study's methods: Estimated nucleated cell counts came from reference gene primer amplification. Clones were sequenced by immunoSEQ multiplex PCR, and TCRdb holds only the in-frame ones, with some missing. V and J calls and clone size are as listed in that table; D and trimming were resolved from the DNA. The data show 110,000 to 150,000 clones, around 78% seen once. There are 14 residues in the CDR3. Germline CDR1 and CDR2: MDHEN and SYDVKM. V was shortened by 8 bases and J by 3 bases, with 13 bases between the two germline ends. This TCR was sampled from a woman aged 55-69 years with acute or convalescent COVID-19. The chain couples TRBV28 to TRBJ1-4; D is unresolved. The sequencing sample was made of peripheral blood. The CDR3: CASGTQAPNEKLFF. In DNA, the CDR3 is TGTGCCAGCGGAACCCAGGCCCCTAATGAAAAACTGTTTTTT.